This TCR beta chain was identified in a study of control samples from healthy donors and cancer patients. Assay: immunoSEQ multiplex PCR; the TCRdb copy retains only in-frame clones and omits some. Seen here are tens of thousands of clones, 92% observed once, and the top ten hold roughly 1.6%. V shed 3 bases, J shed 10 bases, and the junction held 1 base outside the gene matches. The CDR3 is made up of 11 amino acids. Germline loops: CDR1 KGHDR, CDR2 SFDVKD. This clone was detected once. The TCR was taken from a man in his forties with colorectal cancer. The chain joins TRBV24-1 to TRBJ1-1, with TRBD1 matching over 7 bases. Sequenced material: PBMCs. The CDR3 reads CATSDEGAAFF. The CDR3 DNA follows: TGTGCCACCAGTGATGAGGGGGCAGCTTTCTTT.